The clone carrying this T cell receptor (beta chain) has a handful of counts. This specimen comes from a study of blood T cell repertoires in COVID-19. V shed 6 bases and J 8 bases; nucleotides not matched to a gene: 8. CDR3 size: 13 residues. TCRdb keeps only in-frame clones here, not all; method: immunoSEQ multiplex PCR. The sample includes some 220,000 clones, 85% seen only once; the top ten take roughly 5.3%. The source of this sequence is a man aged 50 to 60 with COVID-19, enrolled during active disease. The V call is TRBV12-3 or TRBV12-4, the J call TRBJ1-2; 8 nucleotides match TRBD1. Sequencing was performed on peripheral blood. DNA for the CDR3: TGTGCCAGCAGACCGGACAGGGCTATGGGCTACACCTTC. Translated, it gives CASRPDRAMGYTF.